This T cell receptor (beta chain) was captured by sequencing in a study of shared clonotypes between healthy human individuals. Libraries were prepared by immunoSEQ multiplex PCR; TCRdb keeps only in-frame clonotypes and omits some of them. In the table there are over 750,000 clones, about 97% of which are singletons. The CDR3 has 15 residues. V shed 4 bases, J shed 7 bases, and the junction held 6 bases outside the gene matches. Per the germline V gene, CDR1 is MNHEY and CDR2 is SMNVEV (reference sequence). Study observations and caveats: Even with large depth, rarefaction showed that sorted-subset sequencing was incomplete. Among the subsets, naive ones generally showed larger estimated richness than memory ones. Four donors had about 5% of their naive CD4 clonotypes in common.

As defined, naive CD8 cells were CD45RO-negative and positively selected for CCR7, with terminally differentiated effector memory CD45RA+ cells excluded. Donors comprised only Caucasian adults living in Nashville, Tennessee. Comments on this clone: The antigen is unknown. This CDR3 is also generated by other DNA sequences in the sample.

This sequence joins TRBV27 and TRBJ2-1; 11 nucleotides align to TRBD2. The sequence was obtained from a young man in good health. Sequencing input: naive CD8+ T cells sorted from blood. The CDR3 bases are TGTGCCAGCAGTTCCGGGACTAGCGGAGCTAATGAGCAGTTCTTC. As protein: CASSSGTSGANEQFF.